These 30 T cell receptor beta chains share one sample of origin, sequenced in a study of CD8 T cells in ankylosing spondylitis. Whole-study findings and limits: Ankylosing spondylitis blood appeared to be characterized by a TCR beta motif of eight highly homologous variants.

No antigen has been assigned to these receptors. TCRdb ran MiXCR on the 5' RACE reads and lists one entry per CDR3 protein. This sample has fewer than 450,000 distinct CDR3 sequences, with about 15% found just once. The sample was blood, either unsorted or a sorted T cell fraction (not recorded which). These receptors were obtained from a male donor with ankylosing spondylitis.

V is TRBV7-9 and J is TRBJ2-5; 7 positions match TRBD1. Germline V gives CDR1 SEHNR, CDR2 FQNEAQ (reference sequence). V shed 1 base and J 4 bases; nucleotides not matched to a gene: 6. The CDR3 covers 15 residues. CDR3 sequence: CASSLVSTGRETQYF. In DNA form, the CDR3 reads TGTGCCAGCAGCTTAGTTTCGACAGGGCGAGAGACCCAGTACTTC.

This clonotype was seen more than once but under ten times. V and J are TRBV6-1 and TRBJ2-6, with D uncertain. The germline V gene encodes CDR1 MNHNS and CDR2 SASEGT. The CDR3 covers 13 residues. The V and J ends lost 7 bases and 5 bases respectively, with 9 bases between them. CDR3 nucleotide sequence: TGTGCCAGCACCGAGATGAGGGCCAACGTCCTGACTTTC. Protein product: CASTEMRANVLTF.

The table lists this clonotype with many counts. This chain connects TRBV12-3 or TRBV12-4 to TRBJ2-1; 11 nucleotides match TRBD2. The ends lost 2 bases at V and 8 bases at J; junction bases unmatched: 5. The CDR3 consists of 15 residues. The DNA of the CDR3 is TGTGCCAGCAGTTTAACTAGCGGGGGTATCCATGAGCAGTTCTTC. As protein: CASSLTSGGIHEQFF.

The V and J genes are TRBV6-1 and TRBJ2-6; D ambiguous. Germline values: CDR1 MNHNS, CDR2 SASEGT. The ends were cut back, 8 bases at V and 0 bases at J, with 8 bases in the middle. The length of the CDR3 is 14 residues. CDR3 sequence reads: CASRPTSGANVLTF. The CDR3 DNA sequence: TGTGCCAGCCGTCCCACCTCTGGGGCCAACGTCCTGACTTTC.

The rearrangement joins TRBV25-1 to TRBJ2-5, with 9 positions matching TRBD1. The germline V gene has CDR1 MGHDK and CDR2 SYGVNS. J was trimmed by 5 bases and V by 0 bases; bases with no gene match: 4. The CDR3 is 15 amino acids. The CDR3 bases are TGTGCCAGCAGTGAATATACAGGGGGCTCCGAGACCCAGTACTTC. It codes for CASSEYTGGSETQYF.

This sequence joins TRBV3-1 and TRBJ2-7, with TRBD2 identical over 7 bases. With V trimmed by 4 bases and J by 6 bases, 6 bases remained unmatched. The CDR3 is 13 residues long. Germline loops: CDR1 LGHDT, CDR2 YNNKEL (reference sequence). Written as DNA, the CDR3 is TGTGCCAGCAGCCGGGGGGGGATGGGCGAGCAGTACTTC. Its translation is CASSRGGMGEQYF.

The CDR3, as DNA: TGTGCCAGCAGCCTGGGACGCCCGGGAAACACCATATATTTT. It specifies CASSLGRPGNTIYF. This sequence joins TRBV11-3 and TRBJ1-3; perhaps TRBD1 as D (5 bases). V was pared by 5 bases and J by 4 bases, with 12 bases between. The V gene's germline CDR1 is SGHNT and CDR2 YENEEA. The CDR3 consists of 14 residues.

The chain links TRBV7-3 to TRBJ2-3; 7 bases agree with TRBD1. The CDR3 is 15 amino acids. From germline, CDR1 is SGHTA and CDR2 FQGTGA. J was trimmed by 0 bases and V by 5 bases; bases with no gene match: 5. The CDR3 DNA reads as TGTGCCAGCAGCCCGAAGGACAGGAGCACAGATACGCAGTATTTT. It specifies CASSPKDRSTDTQYF.

In this sample, this clonotype turned up a few times. The chain combines TRBV18 with TRBJ2-1; D gene ambiguous. This CDR3 is built from 13 residues. V was pared by 4 bases and J by 8 bases, with 12 bases between. Looked up from germline, CDR1 is KGHSH and CDR2 is LQKENI. CDR3 in DNA: TGTGCCAGCTCACGTATGCCTGAACATGAGCAGTTCTTC. Protein product: CASSRMPEHEQFF.

The chain links TRBV7-2 to TRBJ1-5, with D tentatively TRBD1 (5 bases). The V gene's germline CDR1 is SGHTA and CDR2 FQGNSA. The CDR3 sequence is 15 residues long. Deletions cut 8 bases from V and 6 bases from J, with 20 bases between. The CDR3: CASSLVGTNSQPQHF. The CDR3 region has the DNA TGTGCCAGCTCACTAGTGGGGACCAATAGTCAGCCCCAGCATTTT.

This clonotype was detected ten times or more. V gene TRBV5-1 combines with J gene TRBJ2-1, with D perhaps matching TRBD1 or TRBD2 (5 bases each). Trimming cost V 6 bases and J 11 bases, with 12 bases left between them. The CDR3 consists of 11 residues. CDR1 and CDR2 (germline): SGHRS, YFSETQ. The CDR3, as DNA: TGCGCCAGCACCAGGGACGGCCAGCAGTTCTTC. Encoded protein: CASTRDGQQFF.

This clonotype was seen ten or more times. The V gene is TRBV25-1, the J gene TRBJ2-3; D is unresolved. From germline, CDR1 is MGHDK and CDR2 SYGVNS. V shed 8 bases and J shed 0 bases, with 9 bases lying between them. CDR3 length: 13 residues. The CDR3 nucleotides read TGTGCCAGCCGAGCGCTTAGCACAGATACGCAGTATTTT. Translating it yields CASRALSTDTQYF. Full variable domain (remainder filled in from reference TRBV25-1 and TRBJ2-3): EADIYQTPRYLVIGTGKKITLECSQTMGHDKMYWYQQDPGMELHLIHYSYGVNSTEKGDLSSESTVSRIRTEHFPLTLESARPSHTSQYLCASRALSTDTQYFGPGTRLTVL.

This clonotype was picked up a small number of times. The CDR3 DNA follows: TGCAGTGTTATACGGACAGTCCTTGGGAGTGGGGAGCTGTTTTTT. Amino acid sequence: CSVIRTVLGSGELFF. The genes are TRBV20-1 and TRBJ2-2, with D possibly TRBD1 on 6 matching bases. Germline V CDR1 and CDR2: DFQATT, SNEGSKA (reference sequence). Deletions cut 7 bases from V and 8 bases from J, with 23 bases between. This CDR3 has 15 residues.

The rearrangement links TRBV28 to TRBJ2-1, with D perhaps TRBD2 (6 bases). Trimming took 5 bases from V and 1 from J, leaving 15 bases between them. This CDR3 comprises 16 residues. Per germline, CDR1 MDHEN and CDR2 SYDVKM. The CDR3 loop is CASSGFEGRSYNEQFF. The DNA for the CDR3 is TGTGCCAGCAGTGGGTTCGAGGGGAGGTCCTACAATGAGCAGTTCTTC.

The gene calls are TRBV10-3 and TRBJ2-1; 9 positions agree with TRBD2. Germline V lookup: CDR1 ENHRY, CDR2 SYGVKD. The CDR3 spans 16 residues. The V and J ends lost 6 bases and 0 bases, in that order; junction bases with no gene match: 6. This CDR3 is CAIRFSGSGSYNEQFF. CDR3 nucleotide sequence: TGTGCCATCAGATTTAGCGGGAGTGGCTCCTACAATGAGCAGTTCTTC.

In its sample, this clonotype was seen a few times. The CDR3 protein is CASSSGFIGGTDTQYF. In DNA form, the CDR3 reads TGTGCCAGCAGTTCTGGCTTTATTGGGGGCACAGATACGCAGTATTTT. The chain recombines TRBV12-3 or TRBV12-4 with TRBJ2-3; D remains ambiguous. Trimming took off 4 bases at V and 1 base at J, with 15 bases between the two ends. This CDR3 spans 16 amino acids.

This clonotype has just a few counts. The V and J genes are TRBV20-1 and TRBJ1-2; the D gene is possibly TRBD1 (5 bases). Germline CDR1 DFQATT, CDR2 SNEGSKA (reference sequence). CDR3 length equals 17 residues. V lost 0 bases to trimming and J lost 4 bases, with 21 bases between them. In DNA form, the CDR3 reads TGCAGTGCTAGAGATTTTCCCGGGAGGGGATCAATCTATGGCTACACCTTC. The encoded protein is CSARDFPGRGSIYGYTF.

A few counts support this clonotype. The chain joins TRBV11-2 to TRBJ2-5, with D perhaps TRBD2 (5 bases). This CDR3 is 15 amino acids long. With 1 base removed from V and 5 bases from J, the gap between germline ends came to 14 bases. The V gene's germline CDR1 is SGHAT and CDR2 FQNNGV. CDR3 in DNA: TGTGCCAGCAGCTTAGTGGGCCACGGACTCGAGACCCAGTACTTC. It encodes CASSLVGHGLETQYF.

The table lists this clonotype with a few counts. The chain uses TRBV28 and TRBJ2-6; D gene ambiguous. The V and J ends lost 3 bases and 2 bases respectively, with 14 bases between them. CDR1 is MDHEN and CDR2 is SYDVKM in the germline V gene. This CDR3 has 17 amino acids. The CDR3 DNA is TGTGCCAGCAGTTTCCCATATGGGGTGGCTGGGGCCAACGTCCTGACTTTC. Its protein product is CASSFPYGVAGANVLTF.

This clonotype was counted only a few times. This chain uses TRBV7-2 with TRBJ2-1; TRBD2 aligns across 9 bases. The germline V gene has CDR1 SGHTA and CDR2 FQGNSA. The CDR3 spans 15 residues. V was pared by 3 bases and J by 13 bases, with 13 bases of the junction left unmatched. The CDR3 reads CASSFNIALSGGQFF. The CDR3 nucleotides read TGTGCCAGCAGCTTTAATATAGCCCTTAGCGGGGGTCAGTTCTTC.

The CDR3: CASSRQGRDYEQYF. DNA for the CDR3: TGTGCCAGCAGTAGACAGGGGCGAGACTACGAGCAGTACTTC. The chain links TRBV11-2 to TRBJ2-7; TRBD1 matches 8 bases. Unmatched junction bases numbered 7, after V lost 6 bases and J lost 3 bases. Germline V gene lookup returns CDR1 SGHAT and CDR2 FQNNGV. The CDR3 contains 14 residues.

The CDR3 region is CASSVTGVSTEAFF. The CDR3 DNA sequence: TGTGCCAGCAGTGTGACAGGGGTGAGCACTGAAGCTTTCTTT. The chain recombines TRBV6-1 with TRBJ1-1; 8 bases align to TRBD1. V lost 4 bases and J lost 4; bases outside the gene matches: 5. Germline V CDR1 and CDR2: MNHNS, SASEGT. The CDR3 length is 14 residues.

There are many counts of this clonotype. This chain links TRBV6-1 with TRBJ1-3, with D tentatively TRBD1 (5 bases). The germline V gene has CDR1 MNHNS and CDR2 SASEGT. The V gene lost 3 bases and the J gene lost 0 bases, with 18 bases spanning the gap. The CDR3 is 18 residues long. CDR3 DNA: TGTGCCAGCAGTGATGGGTCGGCTCGGGGACCCTCTGGAAACACCATATATTTT. Translation: CASSDGSARGPSGNTIYF.

The sample holds a few counts of this clonotype. The chain uses TRBV12-3 or TRBV12-4 and TRBJ1-5; no clear D gene. V lost 1 base, J lost 5 bases, and 12 bases lay in between. This CDR3 is built from 15 residues. CDR3 DNA: TGTGCCAGCAGTTTAGGGGGAGGGTGGGATCAGCCCCAGCATTTT. It is translated as CASSLGGGWDQPQHF.

The chain carries TRBV20-1 and TRBJ1-4; TRBD1 is a possible D gene (5 bases). The germline V gene has CDR1 DFQATT and CDR2 SNEGSKA (reference sequence). The CDR3 sequence is 16 residues long. V was shortened by 1 base and J by 7 bases, with 19 bases between the two germline ends. The CDR3, as DNA: TGCAGTGCTAGAGCCGCGGGAGGGACTTCAGGTGAAAAACTGTTTTTT. Translated, it gives CSARAAGGTSGEKLFF.

Only a few counts were recorded for this clonotype. This chain uses TRBV20-1 with TRBJ2-3; 7 bases align to TRBD2. The germline V gene has CDR1 DFQATT and CDR2 SNEGSKA (reference sequence). The length of the CDR3 is 15 residues. Unmatched junction bases numbered 9, after V lost 6 bases and J lost 0 bases. CDR3 in amino acids: CSARSASGSTDTQYF. CDR3 DNA: TGCAGTGCCCGATCCGCTAGCGGCAGCACAGATACGCAGTATTTT.

This sequence joins TRBV20-1 and TRBJ2-5, with 12 bases fitting TRBD2. Trimming cost V 5 bases and J 5 bases; bases outside gene matches: 9. CDR1 DFQATT and CDR2 SNEGSKA come from the germline V gene (reference sequence). This CDR3 contains 15 residues. The CDR3 bases are TGCAGTGCTGATAGACTAGCGGGGGCCCGGGAGACCCAGTACTTC. Protein product: CSADRLAGARETQYF.

Only a few counts were recorded for this clonotype. The genes are TRBV15 and TRBJ2-7; D remains ambiguous. CDR1 and CDR2 (germline): LNHNV, YYDKDF (reference sequence). The V and J ends lost 0 bases and 3 bases respectively, with 9 bases between them. The CDR3 is 14 amino acids. CDR3 sequence reads: CATSRDGANYEQYF. The CDR3 DNA follows: TGTGCCACCAGCAGAGATGGCGCAAACTACGAGCAGTACTTC.

This clonotype was recorded a few times. V gene TRBV20-1 combines with J gene TRBJ1-3; unclear D gene. The germline V and J ends were trimmed by 2 bases and 2 bases, with 10 bases remaining between them. This CDR3 comprises 14 residues. CDR1 DFQATT and CDR2 SNEGSKA come from the germline V gene (reference sequence). In nucleotides, the CDR3 is TGCAGTGCTAGATCGGATTTCCCTGGAAACACCATATATTTT. It specifies CSARSDFPGNTIYF.

V usage is TRBV12-3 or TRBV12-4 and J usage is TRBJ1-1; D is ambiguous. Trimming left V 0 bases short and J 6 bases short, with 8 bases between. The CDR3 has 13 residues. CDR3 DNA: TGTGCCAGCAGTTTAGCGGGTACGCCTGAAGCTTTCTTT. This codes for CASSLAGTPEAFF.